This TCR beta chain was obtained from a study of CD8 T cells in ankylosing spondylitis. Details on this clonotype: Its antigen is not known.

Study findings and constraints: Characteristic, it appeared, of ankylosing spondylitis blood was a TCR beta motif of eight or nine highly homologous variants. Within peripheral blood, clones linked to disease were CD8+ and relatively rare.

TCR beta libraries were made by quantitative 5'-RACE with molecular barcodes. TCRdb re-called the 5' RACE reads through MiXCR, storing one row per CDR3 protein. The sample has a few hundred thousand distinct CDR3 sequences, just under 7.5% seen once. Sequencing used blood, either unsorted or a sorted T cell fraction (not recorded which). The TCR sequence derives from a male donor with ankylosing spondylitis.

The CDR3 is CASSYSAGSYEQFF. Written as DNA, the CDR3 is TGTGCCAGCAGTTATTCGGCGGGGTCGTATGAGCAGTTCTTC. The chain is built from TRBV6-5 and TRBJ2-1, with D perhaps TRBD2 (6 bases). Germline CDR1 and CDR2: MNHEY and SVGAGI. V gave up 3 bases and J gave up 8 bases, with 14 bases separating them. The CDR3 length is 14 residues.